This T cell receptor beta chain originates from a study of blood T cell repertoires in COVID-19. Trimming removed 0 bases at V and 4 bases at J, with 12 bases between. CDR3 length equals 15 residues. Germline V CDR1 and CDR2: SGHTA, FQGNSA. Measured with immunoSEQ multiplex PCR; TCRdb has only the in-frame clones, and not every one. The data show some 490,000 clones, about 88% seen once. The clonotype comes from a woman aged 60 to 75 who had recovered from COVID-19. This chain joins TRBV7-2 and TRBJ1-1; D remains ambiguous. The material sequenced was PBMCs or T cells enriched from blood (not recorded which). CDR3 sequence reads: CASSLAGGVGTEAFF. In nucleotides, the CDR3 is TGTGCCAGCAGCTTAGCGGGCGGGGTAGGCACTGAAGCTTTCTTT.